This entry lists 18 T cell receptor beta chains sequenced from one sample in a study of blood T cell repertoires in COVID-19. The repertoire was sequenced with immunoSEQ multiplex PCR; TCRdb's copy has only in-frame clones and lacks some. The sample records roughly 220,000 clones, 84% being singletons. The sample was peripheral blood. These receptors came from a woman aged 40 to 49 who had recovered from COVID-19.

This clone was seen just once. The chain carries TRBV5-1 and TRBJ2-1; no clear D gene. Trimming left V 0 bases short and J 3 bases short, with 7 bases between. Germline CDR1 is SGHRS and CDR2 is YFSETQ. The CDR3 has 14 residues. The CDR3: CASSLVASYNEQFF. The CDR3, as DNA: TGCGCCAGCAGCTTGGTCGCCAGCTACAATGAGCAGTTCTTC.

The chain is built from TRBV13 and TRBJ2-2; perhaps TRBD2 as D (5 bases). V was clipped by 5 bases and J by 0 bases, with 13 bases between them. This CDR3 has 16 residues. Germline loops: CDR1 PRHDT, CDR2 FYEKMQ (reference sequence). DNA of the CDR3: TGTGCCAGCAGCCCGAATTACGGGGCGAACACCGGGGAGCTGTTTTTT. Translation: CASSPNYGANTGELFF.

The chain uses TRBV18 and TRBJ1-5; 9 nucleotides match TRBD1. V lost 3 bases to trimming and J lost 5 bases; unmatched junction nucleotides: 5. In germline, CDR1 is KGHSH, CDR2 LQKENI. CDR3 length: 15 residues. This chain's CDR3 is CASSPGTGNDQPQHF. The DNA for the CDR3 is TGTGCCAGCTCACCCGGGACAGGGAACGATCAGCCCCAGCATTTT.

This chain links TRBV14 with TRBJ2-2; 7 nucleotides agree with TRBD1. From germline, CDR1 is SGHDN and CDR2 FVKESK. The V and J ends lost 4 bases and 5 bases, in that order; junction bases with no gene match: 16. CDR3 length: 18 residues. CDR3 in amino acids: CASSPRNRGFLWTGELFF. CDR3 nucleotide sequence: TGTGCCAGCAGCCCCCGGAACAGGGGATTCCTTTGGACCGGGGAGCTGTTTTTT.

The CDR3 region is CASSQEGVKNIQYF. The CDR3 nucleotides read TGTGCCAGCAGCCAAGAGGGAGTCAAAAACATTCAGTACTTC. This chain uses TRBV3-1 (or the pseudogene TRBV3-2) with TRBJ2-4; tentatively, D is TRBD2 (5 bases). Per germline, CDR1 LGHDT and CDR2 YNNKEL (reference sequence). This CDR3 contains 14 residues. Trimming cost V 0 bases and J 3 bases, with 6 bases left between them.

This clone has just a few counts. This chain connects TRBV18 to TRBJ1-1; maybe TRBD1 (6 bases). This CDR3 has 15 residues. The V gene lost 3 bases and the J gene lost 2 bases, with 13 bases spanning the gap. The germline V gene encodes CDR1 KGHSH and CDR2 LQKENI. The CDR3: CASSPIMDRNTEAFF. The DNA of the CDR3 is TGTGCCAGCTCACCTATCATGGACAGAAACACTGAAGCTTTCTTT.

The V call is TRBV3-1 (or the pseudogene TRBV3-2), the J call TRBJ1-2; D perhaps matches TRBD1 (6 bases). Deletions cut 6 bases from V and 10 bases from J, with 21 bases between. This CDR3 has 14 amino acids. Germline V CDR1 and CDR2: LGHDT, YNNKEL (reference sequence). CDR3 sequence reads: CASSPDRLSLVYTF. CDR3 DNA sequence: TGTGCCAGCAGTCCTGACAGGCTTTCTCTTGTCTACACCTTC.

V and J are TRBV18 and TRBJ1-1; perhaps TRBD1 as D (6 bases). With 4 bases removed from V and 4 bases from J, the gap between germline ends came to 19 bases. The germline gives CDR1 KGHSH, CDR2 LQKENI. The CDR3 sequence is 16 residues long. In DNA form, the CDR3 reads TGTGCCAGCTCACTCTCTGCTCTGGGGGCGATCACTGAAGCTTTCTTT. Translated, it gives CASSLSALGAITEAFF. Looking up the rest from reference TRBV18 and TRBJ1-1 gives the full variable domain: NAGVMQNPRHLVRRRGQEARLRCSPMKGHSHVYWYRQLPEEGLKFMVYLQKENIIDESGMPKERFSAEFPKEGPSILRIQQVVRGDSAAYFCASSLSALGAITEAFFGQGTRLTVV.

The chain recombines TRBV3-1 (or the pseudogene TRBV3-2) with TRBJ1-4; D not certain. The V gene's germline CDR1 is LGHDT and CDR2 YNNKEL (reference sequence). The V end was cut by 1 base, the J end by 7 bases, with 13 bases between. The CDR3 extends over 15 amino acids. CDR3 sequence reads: CASSQVSGHLEKLFF. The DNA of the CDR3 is TGTGCCAGCAGCCAAGTTTCGGGTCACCTTGAAAAACTGTTTTTT.

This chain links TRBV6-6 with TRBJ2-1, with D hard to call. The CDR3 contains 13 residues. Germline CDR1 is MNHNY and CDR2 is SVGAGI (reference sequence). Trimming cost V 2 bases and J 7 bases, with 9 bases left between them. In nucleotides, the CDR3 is TGTGCCAGCAGTTACCAGGCCTCGAATGAGCAGTTCTTC. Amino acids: CASSYQASNEQFF.

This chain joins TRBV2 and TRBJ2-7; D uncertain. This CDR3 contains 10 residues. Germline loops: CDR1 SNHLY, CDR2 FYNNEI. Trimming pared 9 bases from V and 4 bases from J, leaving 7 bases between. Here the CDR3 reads CASASYEQYF. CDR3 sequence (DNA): TGTGCCAGTGCGTCTTACGAGCAGTACTTC.

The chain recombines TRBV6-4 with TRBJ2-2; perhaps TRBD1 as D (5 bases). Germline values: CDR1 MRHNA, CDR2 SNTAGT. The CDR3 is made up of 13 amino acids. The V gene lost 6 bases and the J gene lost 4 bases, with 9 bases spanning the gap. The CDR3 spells CASSTDSTGELFF. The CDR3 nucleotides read TGTGCCAGCAGCACTGACAGCACCGGGGAGCTGTTTTTT.

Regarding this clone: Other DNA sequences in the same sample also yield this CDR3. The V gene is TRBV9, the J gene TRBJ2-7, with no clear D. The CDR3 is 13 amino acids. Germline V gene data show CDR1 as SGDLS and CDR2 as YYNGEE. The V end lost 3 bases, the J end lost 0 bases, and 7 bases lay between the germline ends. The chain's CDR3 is CASSAASSYEQYF. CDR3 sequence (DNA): TGTGCCAGCAGCGCCGCGAGCTCCTACGAGCAGTACTTC.

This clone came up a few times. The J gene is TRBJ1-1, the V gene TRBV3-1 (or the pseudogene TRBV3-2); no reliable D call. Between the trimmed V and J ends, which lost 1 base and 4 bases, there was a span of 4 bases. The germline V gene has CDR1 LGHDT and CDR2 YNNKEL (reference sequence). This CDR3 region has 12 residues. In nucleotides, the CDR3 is TGTGCCAGCAGCCAAGCCAGCACTGAAGCTTTCTTT. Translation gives CASSQASTEAFF.

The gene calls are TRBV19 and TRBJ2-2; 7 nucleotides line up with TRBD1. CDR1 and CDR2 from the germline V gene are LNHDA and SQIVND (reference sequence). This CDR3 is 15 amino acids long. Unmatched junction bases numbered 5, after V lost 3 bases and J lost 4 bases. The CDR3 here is CASSMTGSSTGELFF. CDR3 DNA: TGTGCCAGTAGTATGACAGGGTCGAGCACCGGGGAGCTGTTTTTT.

As DNA, the CDR3 is TGTGCCAGCAGCTTATTATCTCTAGGTCTCCCCGGGGAGCTGTTTTTT. It specifies CASSLLSLGLPGELFF. The chain links TRBV11-2 to TRBJ2-2; D call uncertain. V was shortened by 2 bases and J by 6 bases, with 16 bases between the two germline ends. The CDR3 runs 16 residues. The germline V gene encodes CDR1 SGHAT and CDR2 FQNNGV.

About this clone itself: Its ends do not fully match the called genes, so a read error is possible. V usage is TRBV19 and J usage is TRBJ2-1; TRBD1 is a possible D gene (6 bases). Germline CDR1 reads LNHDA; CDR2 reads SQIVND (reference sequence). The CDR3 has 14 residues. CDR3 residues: CASRQALGNNERFF. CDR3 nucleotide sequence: TGTGCCAGTCGACAGGCGCTTGGTAACAATGAGCGGTTCTTC.

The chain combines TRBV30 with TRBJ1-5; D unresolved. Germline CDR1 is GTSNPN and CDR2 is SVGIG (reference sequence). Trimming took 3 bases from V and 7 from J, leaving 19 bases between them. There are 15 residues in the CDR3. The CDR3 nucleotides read TGTGCCTGGAGCGCGCAAGGGAGCCTTACCCAGCCCCAGCATTTT. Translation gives CAWSAQGSLTQPQHF.